The rows below give T cell receptor beta chains drawn from one sample of a study of shared clonotypes between healthy human individuals. Repertoires were generated with immunoSEQ multiplex PCR, while TCRdb's copy carries only in-frame clones and drops some. The sample lists a few million clones, 93% seen once, with approximately 0.4% in the top ten. The material sequenced was naive CD4+ T cells from PBMCs. These receptors were collected from a man between 18 and 29 years old in good health. Some clones in this sample may be carry-over from other donors' samples. The CDR3 runs from the conserved cysteine through the conserved F or W. D genes are given only for firm matches. Clone size is shown for a subset of rows, as once, few, many or a class of expanded clone.

j_gene | v_gene | abundance | d_gene | CDR3nt | CDR3aa
TRBJ2-3 | TRBV28 | - | TRBD1 | TGTGCCAGCAGGGGGGACAGGGGAGTAAGCACAGATACGCAGTATTTT | CASRGDRGVSTDTQYF
TRBJ2-5 | TRBV6-4 | - | - | TGTGCCAGCAACATTCAATCCGCGTACCAAGAGACCCAGTACTTC | CASNIQSAYQETQYF
TRBJ2-1 | TRBV7-7 | - | TRBD2 | TGTGCCAGCAGCTTAACCGGACTAGCTGCGAACAATGAGCAGTTCTTC | CASSLTGLAANNEQFF
TRBJ2-3 | TRBV20-1 | - | - | TGCAGCACCGCCCCCCAGGATACGCAGTATTTT | CSTAPQDTQYF
TRBJ1-5 | TRBV4-1 | once | - | TGCGCCAGCAGCCAAGTTGTACAGCCCAGACGGCCCCAGCATTTT | CASSQVVQPRRPQHF
TRBJ1-5 | TRBV28 | few | TRBD1 | TGTGCCAGCAGAAGCGGGACAGGGCTAAATCAGCCCCAGCATTTT | CASRSGTGLNQPQHF
TRBJ1-1 | TRBV7-2 | - | TRBD1 | TGTGCCAGCAGCCGCCCTAGGGGGCGCGGGACTGAAGCTTTCTTT | CASSRPRGRGTEAFF
TRBJ1-2 | TRBV4-1 | - | - | TGCGCCAGCAGCCGTGACAGCGAGGGCTATGGCTACACCTTC | CASSRDSEGYGYTF
TRBJ1-1 | TRBV29-1 | few | - | TGCAGCGTTGATCCGGTGAACACTGAAGCTTTCTTT | CSVDPVNTEAFF
TRBJ2-2 | TRBV9 | - | - | TGTGCCAGCAGCGTAGCAGGGGAGAACACCGGGGAGCTGTTTTTT | CASSVAGENTGELFF
TRBJ1-5 | TRBV7-2 | - | - | TGTGCCAGCAGCTTAAAAGGTCAGAATCAGCCCCAGCATTTT | CASSLKGQNQPQHF
TRBJ1-1 | TRBV5-6 | - | - | TGTGCCAGCCATCCCGGGGCGCGGGTTGGCACTGAAGCTTTCTTT | CASHPGARVGTEAFF
TRBJ2-3 | TRBV4-1 | - | - | TGCGCCAGCAGCCAAGAGGACTCCGCCCCGCGTACGCAGTATTTT | CASSQEDSAPRTQYF
TRBJ1-1 | TRBV10-3 | - | TRBD1 | TGTGCCATCGGGACAGATAACACTGAAGCTTTCTTT | CAIGTDNTEAFF
TRBJ1-1 | TRBV30 | - | - | TGTGCCTGGAGGGGGCCCGAGGGGGGCACTGAAGCTTTCTTT | CAWRGPEGGTEAFF
TRBJ1-1 | TRBV28 | - | - | TGTGCCAGCAGAGAAGCCCGGGCCACAGGGCCTGCTGAAGCTTTCTTT | CASREARATGPAEAFF
TRBJ1-2 | TRBV6-1 | - | - | TGTGCCAGCAGTGGACTCTATGGCTACACCTTC | CASSGLYGYTF
TRBJ2-1 | TRBV2 | once | TRBD2 | TGTGCCAGCAGTGGAACTAGCGTGAGCTCCTACAATGAGCAGTTCTTC | CASSGTSVSSYNEQFF
TRBJ1-4 | TRBV11-2 | - | TRBD1 | TGTGCCAGCAGCGCGGGACAGAGGGGTGAAAAACTGTTTTTT | CASSAGQRGEKLFF
TRBJ1-3 | TRBV19 | - | - | TGTGCCAGTACTGGGGAGTTGCGGAACACCATATATTTT | CASTGELRNTIYF
TRBJ2-7 | TRBV4-1 | - | - | TGCGCCAGCAGCCGTACTCCGGGACAACTCTACGAGCAGTACTTC | CASSRTPGQLYEQYF
TRBJ1-5 | TRBV2 | - | - | TGTGCCAGCAGCCCCCTAGATTATAGCAATCAGCCCCAGCATTTT | CASSPLDYSNQPQHF
TRBJ2-5 | TRBV7-9 | - | TRBD1 | TGTGCCAGCAGCCCCAACCCGACAGGGGGCGGGGAGACCCAGTACTTC | CASSPNPTGGGETQYF
TRBJ2-5 | TRBV5-8 | - | - | TGTGCCAGCAGCTTACATTACAATCGGGGCATGAAAGAGACCCAGTACTTC | CASSLHYNRGMKETQYF
TRBJ1-4 | TRBV10-3 | few | - | TGTGCCATCAGAGGAGCAACTAATGAAAAACTGTTTTTT | CAIRGATNEKLFF
TRBJ1-2 | TRBV5-1 | - | - | TGCGCCAGCAGGCCGAACAGCTATGGCTACACCTTC | CASRPNSYGYTF
TRBJ2-7 | TRBV6-1 | once | TRBD1 | TGTGCCAGCAGTCCCAGGGGGACAGCAAACTACGAGCAGTACTTC | CASSPRGTANYEQYF
TRBJ2-7 | TRBV4-2 | once | - | TGTGCCAGCAGCCAAGGGTCTGCCAGGGAGGTAGAAGAGCAGTACTTC | CASSQGSAREVEEQYF